This TCR beta chain was recorded in a study of shared clonotypes between healthy human individuals. The ends were cut back, 0 bases at V and 1 base at J, with 12 bases in the middle. The CDR3 runs 16 residues. Sequenced by immunoSEQ multiplex PCR; TCRdb stores in-frame clones only, minus some. The data show about 980,000 clones, with approximately 80% seen just once and 1.5% held by the top ten. The source is a young man in good health. V is TRBV23-1 and J is TRBJ1-1, with a tentative D call TRBD1 (5 bases). TRBV23-1 qualifies as an ORF whose function is uncertain. Specimen: memory CD4+ T cells sorted from blood. The subset is: CD45RA-negative fraction. The CDR3 sequence: CASSQSEERGNTEAFF. CDR3 in DNA: TGCGCCAGCAGTCAATCGGAAGAAAGGGGGAACACTGAAGCTTTCTTT.